In this sample, the clone carrying this T cell receptor beta chain turned up many times. Antigen specificity is unknown. MiXCR, run by TCRdb on the reads, gives a single entry per CDR3 protein. The sample consists of roughly 280,000 distinct CDR3 sequences, 9.1% of them appearing once. The sample is drawn from a study of T cell repertoires in cytomegalovirus infection. Study-wide background: Public TCR beta signatures marked donors with CMV infection and the matching HLA.

Trimming took 6 bases from V and 0 from J, leaving 9 bases between them. This CDR3 contains 14 residues. Germline CDR1 and CDR2: SNHLY and FYNNEI. Whole-study findings and limits: HLA-C-restricted, CMV-specific TCR beta clonotypes were dominant ex vivo. The cumulative frequency of public TCR beta families distinguished individuals who carried CMV together with the relevant HLA.

This chain links TRBV2 with TRBJ2-1, with a tentative D call TRBD1 (6 bases). This receptor was identified in a human donor in good health (CMV status not recorded). Some clones in this sample may be carry-over from other donors' samples. Sequences were obtained from PBMCs. The CDR3 loop is CASSSDSSYNEQFF. The CDR3, as DNA: TGTGCCAGCAGCTCGGACAGCTCCTACAATGAGCAGTTCTTC.